This TCR beta chain originates from a study of blood T cell repertoires in COVID-19. Trimming left V 0 bases short and J 0 bases short, with 9 bases between. The CDR3 loop spans 16 amino acids. CDR1 is SGHTA and CDR2 is FQGNSA in the germline V gene. Clones were read by immunoSEQ multiplex PCR, and TCRdb kept only the in-frame ones, dropping some. The data show 250,000 to 300,000 clones, approximately 86% seen once. The chain uses TRBV7-2 and TRBJ1-3; D remains ambiguous. Sequenced input: peripheral blood. The receptor's source is a woman aged 45-65 years who had recovered from COVID-19. As DNA, the CDR3 is TGTGCCAGCAGCTTAGCCGACTTCGGCTCTGGAAACACCATATATTTT. Its translation is CASSLADFGSGNTIYF.